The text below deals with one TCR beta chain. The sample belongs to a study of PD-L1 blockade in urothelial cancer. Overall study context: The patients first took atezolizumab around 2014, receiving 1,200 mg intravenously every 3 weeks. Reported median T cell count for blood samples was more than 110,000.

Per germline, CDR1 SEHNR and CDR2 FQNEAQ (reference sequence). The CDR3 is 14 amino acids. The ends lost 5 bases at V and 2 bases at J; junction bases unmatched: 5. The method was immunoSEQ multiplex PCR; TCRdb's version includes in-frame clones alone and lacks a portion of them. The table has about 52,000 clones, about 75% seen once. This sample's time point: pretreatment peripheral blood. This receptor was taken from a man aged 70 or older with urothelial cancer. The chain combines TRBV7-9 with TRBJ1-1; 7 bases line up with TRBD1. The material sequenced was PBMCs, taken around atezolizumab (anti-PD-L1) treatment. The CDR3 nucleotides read TGTGCCAGCAGCAGGACAGGCGATAACACTGAAGCTTTCTTT. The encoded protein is CASSRTGDNTEAFF.